These 11 T cell receptor beta chains were all obtained from the same sample, sequenced in a study of T cells in Graves' hyperthyroidism and ophthalmopathy. Amplified TCR beta CDR3 regions derived from RNA transcripts. The TCR CDR3 was amplified in a first-round RT-PCR using the HTBI primer set. TCRdb recomputed calls from the multiplex PCR reads with MiXCR, one row per CDR3 protein. The data show 600,000 to 850,000 distinct CDR3 sequences, roughly a sixth seen once. The sequenced sample consisted of blood. The receptor set was obtained from a woman in her forties or fifties with Graves' hyperthyroidism that later progressed to Graves' ophthalmopathy.

This clonotype was observed a few times. The genes are TRBV7-2 and TRBJ2-1; D is tentatively TRBD1 or TRBD2 (5 bases each). The CDR3 runs to 13 residues. V lost 6 bases, J lost 8 bases, and 14 bases lay in between. Germline V gives CDR1 SGHTA, CDR2 FQGNSA. The CDR3 DNA reads TGTGCCAGCAGTGAAATCGAGGGGCATGAGCAGTTCTTC. Encoded protein: CASSEIEGHEQFF.

The V gene is TRBV5-6, the J gene TRBJ2-1; D uncertain. The CDR3 runs to 14 residues. V lost 4 bases and J lost 1, with 9 bases in between. Germline assignment: CDR1 SGHDT and CDR2 YYEEEE. Here the CDR3 DNA reads TGTGCCAGCAGCAAACTCCAATCCTACAATGAGCAGTTCTTC. This translates into CASSKLQSYNEQFF.

This clonotype was counted only a few times. The chain links TRBV20-1 to TRBJ2-5; tentatively, D is TRBD2 (5 bases). Germline loops: CDR1 DFQATT, CDR2 SNEGSKA (reference sequence). Trimming cost V 0 bases and J 2 bases, with 16 bases left between them. The CDR3 has 16 residues. The CDR3 region is CSARDRARWRQETQYF. The CDR3 bases are TGCAGTGCTAGAGATCGGGCCAGGTGGAGGCAAGAGACCCAGTACTTC.

This clonotype has ten or more counts. This chain connects TRBV3-1 to TRBJ1-1; TRBD1 might be the D (5 bases). Germline V gene data show CDR1 as LGHDT and CDR2 as YNNKEL (reference sequence). The CDR3 runs 12 residues. V was shortened by 5 bases and J by 11 bases, with 15 bases between the two germline ends. The CDR3 loop reads CASSGGLYGAFF. CDR3 DNA sequence: TGTGCCAGCAGCGGGGGACTCTACGGGGCTTTCTTT.

This clonotype appeared many times. The V gene is TRBV3-1, the J gene TRBJ2-3; D might be TRBD2 (5 bases). Trimming took 3 bases from V and 0 from J, leaving 13 bases between them. The CDR3 totals 16 residues. The germline CDR1 and CDR2 sequences are LGHDT and YNNKEL (reference sequence). CDR3 protein: CASSHSGITSTDTQYF. DNA of the CDR3: TGTGCCAGCAGCCACTCCGGGATTACTAGCACAGATACGCAGTATTTT.

The rearrangement uses TRBV6-5 and TRBJ1-5; D gene unclear. The CDR3 spans 16 residues. The V end was cut by 2 bases, the J end by 3 bases, with 14 bases between. Per germline, CDR1 MNHEY and CDR2 SVGAGI. The CDR3 bases are TGTGCCAGCAGTTACCCAGGCGGGCAGAACAATCAGCCCCAGCATTTT. This codes for CASSYPGGQNNQPQHF.

There are many counts of this clonotype. The chain has TRBV27 and TRBJ1-1, with D unclear. Looked up from germline, CDR1 is MNHEY and CDR2 is SMNVEV (reference sequence). The CDR3 sequence is 13 residues long. V gave up 3 bases and J gave up 6 bases, with 11 bases separating them. CDR3 sequence (DNA): TGTGCCAGCAGTTTGGGCAGTTGGGCTGAAGCTTTCTTT. Residues: CASSLGSWAEAFF.

The sample holds many counts of this clonotype. The rearrangement joins TRBV12-3 or TRBV12-4 to TRBJ2-7; maybe TRBD1 (6 bases). Trimming stripped 4 bases from V and 2 bases from J, with 15 bases between. CDR3 length: 15 amino acids. The CDR3, as DNA: TGTGCCAGCAGTTCGAGGGACACACAAACCTACGAGCAGTACTTC. It specifies CASSSRDTQTYEQYF.

This chain joins TRBV9 and TRBJ2-6; TRBD2 matches 8 bases. CDR3 size: 18 residues. Per germline, CDR1 SGDLS and CDR2 YYNGEE. The ends lost 4 bases at V and 2 bases at J; junction bases unmatched: 11. The CDR3 region is CASSSQPGGLAGANVLTF. For the CDR3, the DNA is TGTGCCAGCAGCTCCCAGCCGGGGGGGCTCGCTGGGGCCAACGTCCTGACTTTC.

This clonotype appeared a few times. The rearrangement links TRBV6-1 to TRBJ1-1; D might be TRBD1 (5 bases). Germline V gene data show CDR1 as MNHNS and CDR2 as SASEGT. Trimming cost V 7 bases and J 6 bases, with 24 bases left between them. The CDR3 length is 16 residues. The CDR3 loop reads CASTNGGMSWIPEAFF. The CDR3, as DNA: TGTGCCAGCACTAACGGGGGGATGTCGTGGATCCCTGAAGCTTTCTTT.

V gene TRBV20-1 combines with J gene TRBJ2-3, with TRBD2 matching over 8 bases. From germline, CDR1 is DFQATT and CDR2 SNEGSKA (reference sequence). V shed 3 bases, J shed 0 bases, and the junction held 11 bases outside the gene matches. This CDR3 spans 17 amino acids. CDR3 in DNA: TGCAGTGCTAGCCCCCCGGGAGGGAGAGGGAGCACAGATACGCAGTATTTT. Its translation: CSASPPGGRGSTDTQYF.